This TCR beta chain was sequenced during a study of neurological immune-mediated disorders. Study-level points and caveats: When grouped phylogenetically, the repertoires of 18 of the 34 multiple sclerosis patients fell together in one related-CDR3 cluster, which is a possible signature.

PBMCs numbering 2 million and stored at -80 C yielded the unsorted libraries. This clonotype was detected many times. The antigen is undetermined. MiXCR, run by TCRdb on the 5' RACE reads, gives a single entry per CDR3 protein. The sample carries about 89,000 distinct CDR3 sequences, approximately 2.4% recorded once. The origin of this receptor is a woman in her thirties with multiple sclerosis. The sequenced sample consisted of PBMCs.

In DNA form, the CDR3 reads TGCAGCGTTGCCCTGGGCCCCTACGAGCAGTACTTC. This sequence encodes CSVALGPYEQYF. The J gene is TRBJ2-7, the V gene TRBV29-1; D not resolved. CDR3 length equals 12 residues. Trimming stripped 4 bases from V and 2 bases from J, with 9 bases between. The germline gives CDR1 SQVTM, CDR2 ANQGSEA.